The following is a T cell receptor beta chain sequence with its context. Its antigen is unknown. The source of the sample is a study of cytomegalovirus exposure and HLA in healthy donors. The donors comprised healthy bone marrow donors. Study outcomes and limitations: The authors confirmed in vitro that three CMV-associated chains were specific for CMV antigens. Further analysis was carried out later, and it showed several of the most significant clusters appearing linked to common viral pathogens. A later look showed TCR association rates differing by HLA locus, highest for DRB1 and lowest for HLA-C.

This CDR3 spans 16 amino acids. Trimming stripped 2 bases from V and 2 bases from J, with 14 bases between. Germline lookup yields CDR1 SGHRS and CDR2 YFSETQ. PCR primers comprised 60 Vbeta and 13 Jbeta primers. Sequencing was performed with immunoSEQ multiplex PCR; in TCRdb, only in-frame clones are kept and a portion is missing. The sample lists approximately 95,000 clones; 75% to 85% were seen once. The TCR originated in a man between 18 and 29 years old in good health and CMV-seropositive. V usage is TRBV5-1 and J usage is TRBJ2-1; a possible D gene is TRBD1 (6 bases). What was sequenced was PBMCs. As DNA, the CDR3 is TGCGCCAGCAGCTTACAGGGTATCGGAACCTACAATGAGCAGTTCTTC. It encodes CASSLQGIGTYNEQFF.